This T cell receptor (beta chain) was profiled in a study of cytomegalovirus exposure and HLA in healthy donors. CDR1 is SQVTM, CDR2 ANQGSEA, per germline. V lost 7 bases to trimming and J lost 7 bases, with 11 bases between them. The CDR3 runs 11 residues. Study observations and caveats: In a later analysis, several top co-occurrence clusters appeared linked to parvovirus B19, influenza, CMV and Epstein-Barr virus.

Amplification used 60 Vbeta primers and 13 Jbeta primers. TCRdb's table, derived via immunoSEQ multiplex PCR, lists solely in-frame clones and lacks some. This table holds around 170,000 clones, less than 90% found once. Concerning this clone itself: Its antigen remains unknown.

Sequenced input: PBMCs. The chain is built from TRBV29-1 and TRBJ2-1; TRBD2 might be the D (5 bases). The receptor was isolated from a boy between 2 and 10 years old in good health and CMV-seronegative. This chain's CDR3 is CSAIRRNEQFF. The CDR3 DNA is TGCAGCGCCATCAGGAGGAATGAGCAGTTCTTC.